The count of the clone carrying this T cell receptor beta chain is one. Its target is unknown. Once graft tissue had been processed, intraepithelial and lamina propria lymphocytes were released. The entry originates in a study of graft-versus-host responses after intestinal transplantation. About the study: Anti-thymocyte globulin induction, then tacrolimus and steroids for about 3 years, went to all recipients. Study observations and caveats: Recipient bone marrow held GvH clones, some seen earlier in ileum or blood.

TCRdb's copy holds only in-frame clones and misses some; the assay was immunoSEQ multiplex PCR. The sample shows some 66,000 clones, under 90% of them seen only once. CDR3 length: 12 residues. Germline V gene sequence: CDR1 SGDLS, CDR2 YYNGEE. The V end was cut by 0 bases, the J end by 5 bases, with 5 bases between. The sample in question was ileum tissue, obtained 350 to 400 days after transplant. The receptor was isolated from a human patient who received an intestinal transplant, so some T cells may come from the graft donor. V is TRBV9 and J is TRBJ1-2; D not resolved. CDR3 DNA: TGTGCCAGCAGCGTAGGAGGATATGGCTACACCTTC. Protein sequence: CASSVGGYGYTF.